The clone carrying this T cell receptor (beta chain) has a handful of counts. Its specificity is not known. The sample comes from a study of T cell responses to AZD1222 COVID-19 vaccine. Overall study findings and caveats: Without day 14 samples, only post-peak T cell repertoires were studied.

Assay used: immunoSEQ multiplex PCR; TCRdb lists only in-frame clones, some missing. The sample lists over 150,000 clones; 87% were seen once. The germline V and J ends were trimmed by 8 bases and 5 bases, with 15 bases remaining between them. The CDR3 has 14 amino acids. Germline values: CDR1 MRHNA, CDR2 SNTAGT. The chain is built from TRBV6-4 and TRBJ2-2; D might be TRBD2 (6 bases). This clonotype was sampled from an adult in good health. The sample here was peripheral blood, taken on day 0 of AZD1222 vaccination. CDR3 region: CASGEVPATGELFF. The CDR3 DNA reads as TGTGCCAGCGGGGAGGTTCCCGCTACCGGGGAGCTGTTTTTT.